This is a list of T cell receptor beta chains from one sample in a study of blood T cell repertoires in COVID-19. The table came from immunoSEQ multiplex PCR; TCRdb's copy has only in-frame clones and leaves some out. Of 250,000 to 300,000 clones listed, roughly 89% are singletons. Material for sequencing was PBMCs or T cells enriched from blood (not recorded which). The origin of the receptors is a woman aged 55-75 years who had recovered from COVID-19. The CDR3 runs from the conserved cysteine through the conserved F or W. D genes are given only for firm matches. The size field is filled for only some rows; it gives once, few, many or a size class.

j_call d_call clone_size v_call cdr3_nt cdr3_aa
TRBJ2-3 TRBD2 once TRBV15 TGTGCCACCAGCAGATCCTTCCGGGGACTAGCGGGAGAGTCGGATACGCAGTATTTT CATSRSFRGLAGESDTQYF
TRBJ2-3 - - TRBV30 TGTGCCTGGGCCCAGGGCCCATCACAGTATTTT CAWAQGPSQYF
TRBJ1-4 TRBD1 - TRBV24-1 TGTGCCACCAGTGATTTCAGGGGGCAAACTAATGAAAAACTGTTTTTT CATSDFRGQTNEKLFF
TRBJ2-1 TRBD2 - TRBV6-5 TGTGCCAGCAGAGCTGGGCTAGCGGGATACAATGAGCAGTTCTTC CASRAGLAGYNEQFF
TRBJ1-2 TRBD1 - TRBV7-2 TGTGCCAGCAGCCGACAGGGAATTAGCGGCTACACCTTC CASSRQGISGYTF
TRBJ2-1 - - TRBV7-6 TGTGCCAGCAGCTTAGTAGATGGGGGGACTGGGGGTGAGCAGTTCTTC CASSLVDGGTGGEQFF
TRBJ2-5 TRBD2 - TRBV19 TGTGCCAGTAGTACCAAGCGAGCGGGAGAAGAGACCCAGTACTTC CASSTKRAGEETQYF
TRBJ2-7 - - TRBV3-1/TRBV3-2 TGTGCCAGCAGCCTTGAGGGGGCGCGGAGGGCCTACGAGCAGTACTTC CASSLEGARRAYEQYF
TRBJ2-1 - - TRBV6-5 TGTGCCAGCAGTTACACACGCCCCAACCAGAATGAGCAGTTCTTC CASSYTRPNQNEQFF
TRBJ2-7 TRBD2 once TRBV7-2 TGTGCCAGCAGCCTCACTAGCGGGGGTTTCCACGAGCAGTACTTC CASSLTSGGFHEQYF
TRBJ1-6 - - TRBV28 TGTGCCAGCTCACCCCTCGCGGATTCACCCCTCCACTTT CASSPLADSPLHF
TRBJ2-1 TRBD2 - TRBV6-1 TGTGCCAGCAGTGAACGGTCCAGGCAGGGAACTAGCGGGAGGGCCACGTTCTTC CASSERSRQGTSGRATFF
TRBJ2-3 - - TRBV30 TGTGCCTGGAGCCGTGGAACTACAAATCGTATAGATACGCAGTATTTT CAWSRGTTNRIDTQYF
TRBJ2-5 TRBD2 once TRBV27 TGTGCCAGCAGTTTGGTCGCGGGAGCGGAGACCCAGTACTTC CASSLVAGAETQYF
TRBJ2-3 - once TRBV19 TGTGCCAGTAGTATTTCCCTAGGAGGAGATACGCAGTATTTT CASSISLGGDTQYF
TRBJ1-4 TRBD1 - TRBV2 TGTGCCAGCAATGGCGACAGGGGGTTGAAACTGTTTTTT CASNGDRGLKLFF
TRBJ1-1 TRBD1 - TRBV27 TGTGCCAGCAGTTCAATGGACAGGCCCTTGAGGGCTTTCTTT CASSSMDRPLRAFF
TRBJ2-7 TRBD2 few TRBV10-3 TGTGCCATCAGTGACTTAGCGGGGGCCCACTACGAGCAGTACTTC CAISDLAGAHYEQYF
TRBJ2-1 - - TRBV11-2 TGTGCCAGCAGCTCAAAGGATAGGGGGTATTCCTACAATGAGCAGTTCTTC CASSSKDRGYSYNEQFF
TRBJ2-1 - few TRBV6-5 TGTGCCAGCAGTTACAACCGACAGGACTTGGGGCAGTTCTTC CASSYNRQDLGQFF
TRBJ2-3 - - TRBV20-1 TGCAGTGCTAGTTCACGGACTGGTAGCACAGATACGCAGTATTTT CSASSRTGSTDTQYF
TRBJ1-1 - - TRBV7-8 TGTGCCAGCAGCCAAGGCCTAAACGCCGGGGCTTTCTTT CASSQGLNAGAFF
TRBJ1-5 TRBD1 - TRBV5-1 TGCGCCAGCAGGCCCGGGACAGCCAATCAGCCCCAGCATTTT CASRPGTANQPQHF
TRBJ2-1 - - TRBV5-1 TGCGCCAGCAGCTTTACCGATAGCTCCTACAATGAGCAGTTCTTC CASSFTDSSYNEQFF
TRBJ2-7 TRBD1 - TRBV5-6 TGTGCCAGTACCAGAGGACAGGGGGCCTACGAGCAGTACTTC CASTRGQGAYEQYF
TRBJ1-5 - - TRBV18 TGTGCCAGCTCACCTGAGGCAGACCAGCCCCAGCATTTT CASSPEADQPQHF
TRBJ2-7 - - TRBV5-4 TGTGCCAGCAGCTCCCCTAGTTCGGGCGAGCAGTACTTC CASSSPSSGEQYF
TRBJ2-2 - - TRBV28 TGTGCCAGCAGTTATCTAGCGAACACCGGGGAGCTGTTTTTT CASSYLANTGELFF
TRBJ2-3 - - TRBV5-1 TGCGCCAGCAGCTTGGATCTAGCGAGGGGAGATACGCAGTATTTT CASSLDLARGDTQYF
TRBJ2-1 - - TRBV18 TGTGCCAGCTCACCTAATGAGGGACTGGGTTCAGATGAGCAGTTCTTC CASSPNEGLGSDEQFF
TRBJ1-2 - once TRBV2 TGTGCCAGCAGGGACAGCAACTATGGCTACACCTTC CASRDSNYGYTF
TRBJ2-6 - once TRBV19 TGTGCCAGCGTCAGGTCGGCGGGGGGGGCCAACGTCCTGACTTTC CASVRSAGGANVLTF
TRBJ2-4 - once TRBV24-1 TGTGCCACCAGTACACAGGGAAACATTCAGTACTTC CATSTQGNIQYF
TRBJ2-3 TRBD2 once TRBV7-2 TGTGCCAGCAGCGCGGGACTAGCCTCCCTCACAGATACGCAGTATTTT CASSAGLASLTDTQYF
TRBJ1-5 - - TRBV6-6 TGTGCCAGCTCCCCCCCCGGTCAGCCCCAGCATTTT CASSPPGQPQHF
TRBJ2-5 - - TRBV21-1 TGTGCCAGCAGCAAAACGTCAGAGGGCAGGTGGATCGAGACCCAGTACTTC CASSKTSEGRWIETQYF
TRBJ2-1 TRBD1 - TRBV7-6 TGTGCCAGCAGCTCCCCGGGACAGGGGGCGAATGAGCAGTTCTTC CASSSPGQGANEQFF
TRBJ2-3 TRBD2 - TRBV6-4 TGTGCCAGCAGTAAACTAGCGGGGGGGCTGACAGATACGCAGTATTTT CASSKLAGGLTDTQYF
TRBJ2-3 - - TRBV7-3 TGTGCCAGCAGCTTAATGGGTAGCGGCACAGATACGCAGTATTTT CASSLMGSGTDTQYF
TRBJ1-3 TRBD1 - TRBV2 TGTGCCAGCAGTCAACAGGGGGCTGGAAACACCATATATTTT CASSQQGAGNTIYF
TRBJ2-5 TRBD1 - TRBV28 TGTGCCAGCAGTACACGGACAGGGGATACTCGAGAGACCCAGTACTTC CASSTRTGDTRETQYF
TRBJ2-5 TRBD2 - TRBV7-9 TGTGCCAGCAGCTTGGGACTAGCGGGATTCGGAGAGACCCAGTACTTC CASSLGLAGFGETQYF
TRBJ2-7 - - TRBV28 TGTGCCAGCAGTTTAGGGGGCACAGGAGTGACCTACGAGCAGTACTTC CASSLGGTGVTYEQYF
TRBJ2-3 - - TRBV4-1 TGCGCCAGCAGCCAAGTTGTGGGGGCTGATACGCAGTATTTT CASSQVVGADTQYF
TRBJ1-2 - - TRBV24-1 TGTGCCACCAGTGATTTGTACCGGGACAACTGGTCCTTC CATSDLYRDNWSF
TRBJ2-5 TRBD1 - TRBV15 TGTGCCACCAGCCCAAGGACAGGCCAAGAGACCCAGTACTTC CATSPRTGQETQYF